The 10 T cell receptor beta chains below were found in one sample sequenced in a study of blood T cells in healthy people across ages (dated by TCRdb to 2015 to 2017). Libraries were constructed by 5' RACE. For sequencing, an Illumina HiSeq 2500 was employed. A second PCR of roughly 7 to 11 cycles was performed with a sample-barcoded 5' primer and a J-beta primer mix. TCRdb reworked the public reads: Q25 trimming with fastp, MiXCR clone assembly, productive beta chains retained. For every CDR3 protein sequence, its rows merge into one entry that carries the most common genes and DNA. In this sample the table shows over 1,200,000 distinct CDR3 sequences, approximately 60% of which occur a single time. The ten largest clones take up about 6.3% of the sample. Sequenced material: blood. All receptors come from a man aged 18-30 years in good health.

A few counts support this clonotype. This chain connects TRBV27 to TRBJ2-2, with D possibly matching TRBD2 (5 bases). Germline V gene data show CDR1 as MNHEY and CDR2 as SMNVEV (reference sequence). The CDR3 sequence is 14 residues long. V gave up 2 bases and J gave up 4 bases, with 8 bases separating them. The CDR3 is CASSLAAGTGELFF. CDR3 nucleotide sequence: TGTGCCAGCAGTTTAGCCGCGGGCACCGGGGAGCTGTTTTTT.

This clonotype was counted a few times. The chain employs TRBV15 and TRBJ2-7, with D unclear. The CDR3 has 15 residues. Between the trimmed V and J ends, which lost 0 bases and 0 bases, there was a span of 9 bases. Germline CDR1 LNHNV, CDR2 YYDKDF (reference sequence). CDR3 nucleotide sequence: TGTGCCACCAGCAGAGAAGGCAGATCCTCCTACGAGCAGTACTTC. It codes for CATSREGRSSYEQYF.

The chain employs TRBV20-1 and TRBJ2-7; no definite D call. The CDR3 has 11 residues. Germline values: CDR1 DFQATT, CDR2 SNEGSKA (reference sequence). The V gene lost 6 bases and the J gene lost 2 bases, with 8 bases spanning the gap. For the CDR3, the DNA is TGCAGTGCCGAGATGGCCTACGAGCAGTACTTC. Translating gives CSAEMAYEQYF.

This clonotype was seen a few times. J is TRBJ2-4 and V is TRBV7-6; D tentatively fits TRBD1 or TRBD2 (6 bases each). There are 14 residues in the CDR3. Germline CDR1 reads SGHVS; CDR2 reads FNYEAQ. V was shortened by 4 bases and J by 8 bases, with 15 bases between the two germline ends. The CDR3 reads CASSSLRGGDIQYF. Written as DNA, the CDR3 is TGTGCCAGCAGCTCCCTCAGGGGCGGGGACATTCAGTACTTC.

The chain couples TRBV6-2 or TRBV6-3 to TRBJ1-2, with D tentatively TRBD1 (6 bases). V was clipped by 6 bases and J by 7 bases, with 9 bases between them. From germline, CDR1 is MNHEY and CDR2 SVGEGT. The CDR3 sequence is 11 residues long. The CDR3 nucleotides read TGTGCCAGCAGCACCAGGGGTGGCTACACCTTC. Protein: CASSTRGGYTF.

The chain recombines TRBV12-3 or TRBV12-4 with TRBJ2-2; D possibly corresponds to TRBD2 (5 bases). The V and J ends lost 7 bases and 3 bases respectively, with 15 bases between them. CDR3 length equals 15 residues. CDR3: CASTPVGVDTGELFF. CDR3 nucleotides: TGTGCCAGCACCCCTGTGGGAGTGGACACCGGGGAGCTGTTTTTT.

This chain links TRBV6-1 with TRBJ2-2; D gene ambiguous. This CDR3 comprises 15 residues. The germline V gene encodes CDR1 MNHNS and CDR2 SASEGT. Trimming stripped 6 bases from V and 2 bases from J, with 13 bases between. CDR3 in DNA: TGTGCCAGCAGACGAGCCTTTGGAAACACCGGGGAGCTGTTTTTT. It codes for CASRRAFGNTGELFF.

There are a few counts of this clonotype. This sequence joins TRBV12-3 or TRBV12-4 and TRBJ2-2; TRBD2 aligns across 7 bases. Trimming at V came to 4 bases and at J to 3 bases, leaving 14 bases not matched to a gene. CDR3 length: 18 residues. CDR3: CASSSLFRDYQYTGELFF. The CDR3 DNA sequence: TGTGCCAGCAGTTCCCTATTCCGGGACTACCAGTACACCGGGGAGCTGTTTTTT.

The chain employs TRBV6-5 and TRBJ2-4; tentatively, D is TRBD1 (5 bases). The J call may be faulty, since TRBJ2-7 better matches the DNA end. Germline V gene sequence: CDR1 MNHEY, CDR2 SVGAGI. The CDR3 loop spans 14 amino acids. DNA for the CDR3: TGTGCCAGCCTGGGAACCCAGGGTTCAAGCGAGCAGTACTTC. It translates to CASLGTQGSSEQYF.

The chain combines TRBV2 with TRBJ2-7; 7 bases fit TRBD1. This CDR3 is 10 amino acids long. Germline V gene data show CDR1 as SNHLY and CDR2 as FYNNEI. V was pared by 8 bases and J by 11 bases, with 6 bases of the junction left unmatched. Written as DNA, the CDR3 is TGTGCCAGCTTGGGACAGCCAAAGTACTTC. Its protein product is CASLGQPKYF.